This T cell receptor beta chain was documented in a study of breast tumors, draining lymph nodes, adjacent tissues. Overall study results and limits: The lymph node origin of tumor T cells was framed as consistent with a hypothesis, not demonstrated. Compared with basal-like, luminal-like tumors shared significantly more repertoire with nontumor tissue.

Trimming at V came to 5 bases and at J to 5 bases, leaving 10 bases not matched to a gene. The length of the CDR3 is 15 residues. The V gene's germline CDR1 is SEHNR and CDR2 FQNEAQ (reference sequence). MiXCR, applied by TCRdb to the multiplex PCR reads, yields one record per CDR3 protein. This sample has roughly 260,000 distinct CDR3 sequences, with about 30% found just once. Axillary draining lymph nodes of breast cancer patients supplied the node samples. This clonotype was counted many times. Its antigen is undetermined. The TCR was taken from a female donor with breast cancer. Some clones in this sample may be carry-over from other donors' samples. V usage is TRBV7-9 and J usage is TRBJ2-7, with TRBD2 identical over 9 bases. The sequenced sample was axillary lymph node tissue. CDR3 in DNA: TGTGCCAGCAGCCAACCGGGACTAGCTGTCCACGAGCAGTACTTC. Translation: CASSQPGLAVHEQYF.